The entry that follows covers one T cell receptor (beta chain) sequence. Its cognate antigen is unknown. An end of the junction differs from the germline gene, which may be a read error. Produced via immunoSEQ multiplex PCR; TCRdb's table is partial and in-frame only. The profile shows 35,000 to 55,000 clones, about 93% of them singletons. Autoimmune disease history or systemic immunosuppression was exclusionary. The data were taken from a study of OX40 agonist ivuxolimab in advanced cancers. Study-level points and caveats: On average, a greater number of expanded clones characterised CD8+ T cells relative to CD4+. Nonresponders included some who also had low normalized T-cell clonal expansion.

This CDR3 is built from 14 residues. The germline CDR1 and CDR2 sequences are MGHRA and YSYEKL. The sample in question was CD4+ or CD8+ T cells sorted from blood, obtained in a trial of the OX40 agonist ivuxolimab. This clonotype was sampled from an adult with an advanced solid tumor such as melanoma, head and neck, liver or kidney cancer. The chain is built from TRBV4-1 and TRBJ2-1; 10 positions agree with TRBD2. CDR3 sequence (DNA): TGCGCCAGCAGCCAAGATGCCCTAGCGGGGGCTGTTCTCTTC. Its protein is CASSQDALAGAVLF.